These 5 T cell receptor beta chains share one sample of origin, sequenced in a study of T cell responses to AZD1222 COVID-19 vaccine. Only in-frame clones appear in the TCRdb table, and some are missing; sequencing was by immunoSEQ multiplex PCR. The table lists some 130,000 clones, approximately 91% of them singletons. Sequencing used peripheral blood, obtained on day 0 of AZD1222 vaccination. These receptors originate from an adult in good health.

The V call is TRBV19, the J call TRBJ1-5; 8 nucleotides line up with TRBD1. The V segment lost 4 bases and the J segment 0 bases; nucleotides outside the gene matches: 5. This CDR3 region has 16 residues. Germline CDR1 LNHDA, CDR2 SQIVND (reference sequence). The CDR3 is CASSRGQEYSNQPQHF. The CDR3 coding sequence is TGTGCCAGTAGTAGGGGACAGGAATATAGCAATCAGCCCCAGCATTTT. Drawing the rest from reference TRBV19 and TRBJ1-5, the complete variable domain is DGGITQSPKYLFRKEGQNVTLSCEQNLNHDAMYWYRQDPGQGLRLIYYSQIVNDFQKGDIAEGYSVSREKKESFPLTVTSAQKNPTAFYLCASSRGQEYSNQPQHFGDGTRLSIL.

V usage is TRBV7-2 and J usage is TRBJ2-7; 10 bases align to TRBD1. V was clipped by 1 base and J by 2 bases; unmatched bases: 5. Germline V gene data show CDR1 as SGHTA and CDR2 as FQGNSA. This CDR3 is 16 amino acids long. The CDR3 protein is CASSLVGTGVTYEQYF. Here the CDR3 DNA reads TGTGCCAGCAGCTTAGTAGGGACAGGGGTGACCTACGAGCAGTACTTC.

The rearrangement uses TRBV4-1 and TRBJ1-4; TRBD1 aligns across 7 bases. The CDR3 extends over 15 amino acids. CDR1 and CDR2 (germline): MGHRA, YSYEKL. The junction had 10 bases not matched to a gene; V was cut back by 4 bases and J by 8 bases. This CDR3 reads CASSLRWQGGEKLFF. The CDR3 DNA sequence: TGCGCCAGCAGCCTCCGATGGCAGGGGGGCGAAAAACTGTTTTTT.

The rearrangement joins TRBV9 to TRBJ1-4; D unresolved. Germline assignment: CDR1 SGDLS and CDR2 YYNGEE. Between the trimmed V and J ends, which lost 3 bases and 5 bases, there was a span of 8 bases. The CDR3 sequence is 13 residues long. The CDR3 DNA is TGTGCCAGCAGCGGGACCCCAAATGAAAAACTGTTTTTT. As protein: CASSGTPNEKLFF.

The rearrangement uses TRBV6-2 or TRBV6-3 and TRBJ1-3; no clear D. Germline values: CDR1 MNHEY, CDR2 SVGEGT. Trimming cost V 2 bases and J 4 bases, with 15 bases left between them. CDR3 size: 16 residues. The CDR3 sequence is CASSYVPGRNGNTIYF. The CDR3 DNA reads TGTGCCAGCAGTTACGTACCGGGCCGTAACGGAAACACCATATATTTT.